Listed here are 11 T cell receptor beta chains from one sample, sequenced in a study of cytomegalovirus exposure and HLA in healthy donors. TCRdb keeps only in-frame clones here, not all; method: immunoSEQ multiplex PCR. The sample lists tens of thousands of clones; about 90% were seen once. Source material: PBMCs. The receptors stem from a woman between 18 and 29 years old in good health and CMV-seronegative.

The rearrangement uses TRBV30 and TRBJ2-1, with TRBD2 matching 8 bases. Germline V lookup: CDR1 GTSNPN, CDR2 SVGIG (reference sequence). The CDR3 has 13 amino acids. V dropped 5 bases and J dropped 9; count of bases not matched to a gene: 9. The CDR3 spells CAWERGGRGEQFF. CDR3 DNA sequence: TGTGCCTGGGAACGGGGGGGCCGGGGTGAGCAGTTCTTC.

V gene TRBV4-2 combines with J gene TRBJ2-5; possible D gene TRBD2, 6 bases. The CDR3 has 14 residues. Germline V gene data show CDR1 as LGHNA and CDR2 as YNFKEQ. Trimming took off 5 bases at V and 5 bases at J, with 15 bases between the two ends. The CDR3 DNA reads as TGTGCCAGCAGCGACGCCGCTGGAGGGGAGACCCAGTACTTC. As protein: CASSDAAGGETQYF.

The chain employs TRBV6-1 and TRBJ1-5; no firm D call. The length of the CDR3 is 13 residues. Germline values: CDR1 MNHNS, CDR2 SASEGT. V gave up 7 bases and J gave up 4 bases, with 11 bases separating them. CDR3 region: CASNWEANQPQHF. In DNA, the CDR3 is TGTGCCAGCAATTGGGAGGCGAATCAGCCCCAGCATTTT.

The chain carries TRBV29-1 and TRBJ2-5, with D possibly matching TRBD2 (6 bases). Germline V gene lookup returns CDR1 SQVTM and CDR2 ANQGSEA. The V and J ends lost 6 bases and 3 bases respectively, with 17 bases between them. CDR3 size: 14 residues. CDR3 nucleotide sequence: TGCAGCGTCCTCGGGGGTGGGGGGAAAGAGACCCAGTACTTC. Translating it yields CSVLGGGGKETQYF. The full variable domain, its missing parts supplied by reference TRBV29-1 and TRBJ2-5, is SAVISQKPSRDICQRGTSLTIQCQVDSQVTMMFWYRQQPGQSLTLIATANQGSEATYESGFVIDKFPISRPNLTFSTLTVSNMSPEDSSIYLCSVLGGGGKETQYFGPGTRLLVL.

The gene calls are TRBV5-6 and TRBJ2-3; the D gene is possibly TRBD2 (6 bases). V gave up 1 base and J gave up 5 bases, with 14 bases separating them. Looked up from germline, CDR1 is SGHDT and CDR2 is YYEEEE. The CDR3 is made up of 15 amino acids. The CDR3 nucleotides are TGTGCCAGCAGCTTGTCGGAGGGACCAGTAGATACGCAGTATTTT. It encodes CASSLSEGPVDTQYF.

The chain employs TRBV5-1 and TRBJ2-2; 13 bases are shared with TRBD2. V lost 8 bases, J lost 2 bases, and 9 bases stayed unmatched. Germline assignment: CDR1 SGHRS and CDR2 YFSETQ. The CDR3 is 17 residues long. CDR3 in DNA: TGCGCCAGTAAAAGGACTAGCGGGGGAATTAACACCGGGGAGCTGTTTTTT. This encodes CASKRTSGGINTGELFF.

The V gene is TRBV28, the J gene TRBJ1-4; the D gene is possibly TRBD1 (6 bases). This CDR3 spans 14 amino acids. The ends were cut back, 6 bases at V and 6 bases at J, with 14 bases in the middle. From germline, CDR1 is MDHEN and CDR2 SYDVKM. The CDR3 DNA reads TGTGCCAGCAGCCCTGGACAGCTTGATGAAAAACTGTTTTTT. Translation gives CASSPGQLDEKLFF. The complete variable domain, with remaining parts taken from reference TRBV28 and TRBJ1-4, reads DVKVTQSSRYLVKRTGEKVFLECVQDMDHENMFWYRQDPGLGLRLIYFSYDVKMKEKGDIPEGYSVSREKKERFSLILESASTNQTSMYLCASSPGQLDEKLFFGSGTQLSVL.

The CDR3 DNA reads TGTGCCAGCAGTGAAGCGGAAGGGGTAGTGGACGAGCAGTACTTC. This encodes CASSEAEGVVDEQYF. This rearrangement joins TRBV6-1 to TRBJ2-7, with D possibly matching TRBD1 (5 bases). CDR1 is MNHNS and CDR2 is SASEGT in the germline V gene. This CDR3 region has 15 residues. Trimming stripped 0 bases from V and 5 bases from J, with 14 bases between.

Of note for this clone: The same CDR3 is also encoded by other DNA sequences in this sample. The chain is built from TRBV19 and TRBJ2-1; no clear D gene. The CDR3 extends over 11 amino acids. Germline V gene lookup returns CDR1 LNHDA and CDR2 SQIVND (reference sequence). The germline V and J ends were trimmed by 3 bases and 10 bases, with 7 bases remaining between them. The CDR3 region is CASSIGLEQFF. Written as DNA, the CDR3 is TGTGCCAGTAGTATTGGGCTGGAGCAGTTCTTC.

The chain has TRBV28 and TRBJ2-7; D may be TRBD2 (6 bases). The germline V and J ends were trimmed by 6 bases and 2 bases, with 11 bases remaining between them. Germline values: CDR1 MDHEN, CDR2 SYDVKM. The CDR3 consists of 13 residues. CDR3 sequence: CASRTGSTYEQYF. In DNA form, the CDR3 reads TGTGCCAGCAGAACCGGGAGTACCTACGAGCAGTACTTC.

The rearrangement uses TRBV5-4 and TRBJ2-5; 11 bases match TRBD2. Trimming at V came to 3 bases and at J to 4 bases, leaving 17 bases not matched to a gene. Germline CDR1 reads SGHNT; CDR2 reads YYREEE (reference sequence). CDR3 length equals 19 residues. The CDR3 DNA is TGTGCCAGCAGCTCTTACGGTAGCGGGGGGGCCGGGTACTTAGAGACCCAGTACTTC. Translated: CASSSYGSGGAGYLETQYF.